This T cell receptor (beta chain) originates from a study of glioma-infiltrating T cells after dendritic cell vaccination. For the study at large: At biweekly intervals, patients got three intradermal dendritic cell vaccine injections.

Patients had residual fresh-frozen tumor tissue and more than two years of survival data. CDR3 size: 14 residues. V was clipped by 1 base and J by 3 bases, with 10 bases between them. Germline V CDR1 and CDR2: SGHTA, FQGNSA. The protocol was immunoSEQ multiplex PCR, while the TCRdb copy is restricted to in-frame clones and leaves out a portion. The data hold about 67,000 clones, with approximately 81% observed a single time. This receptor was identified in a human donor with glioblastoma. This chain connects TRBV7-2 to TRBJ2-7, with TRBD2 as a possible D gene (5 bases). The sample in question was blood, obtained before dendritic cell vaccination. CDR3 region: CASSLGIRDYEQYF. The CDR3 DNA reads TGTGCCAGCAGCTTAGGAATTCGGGACTACGAGCAGTACTTC.